These 5 T cell receptor beta chains came from one sample sequenced in a study of CD8 T cells in Susac syndrome. Random hexamers primed reverse transcription of about 0.5 to 1 ug RNA. TCRdb re-derived calls from the immunoSEQ multiplex PCR reads in MiXCR, one entry per CDR3 protein. Of hundreds of thousands of distinct CDR3 sequences in the sample, over 90% are singletons; the top ten hold approximately 0.08%. The material sequenced was CD4+ T cells from PBMCs. The receptors come from a human donor with multiple sclerosis.

This clonotype occurred once. The CDR3 region is CASTENYGYTF. CDR3 bases: TGTGCCTCAACAGAAAACTATGGCTACACCTTC. The chain couples TRBV2 to TRBJ1-2; D not resolved. V was cut by 11 bases and J by 2 bases, with 9 bases left in between. Germline CDR1 is SNHLY and CDR2 is FYNNEI. The CDR3 covers 11 residues.

The J gene is TRBJ2-6, the V gene TRBV3-1; no reliable D call. CDR1 is LGHDT, CDR2 YNNKEL, per germline (reference sequence). V lost 4 bases to trimming and J lost 2 bases, with 9 bases between them. The CDR3 length is 15 residues. CDR3 coding DNA: TGTGCCAGCAGCCGACCGGGCGCTGGGGCCAACGTCCTGACTTTC. It translates to CASSRPGAGANVLTF.

The rearrangement uses TRBV4-2 and TRBJ2-3, with D perhaps matching TRBD1 (5 bases). This CDR3 has 16 residues. Trimming removed 5 bases from V and 4 bases from J, with 19 bases in between. Germline CDR1 LGHNA, CDR2 YNFKEQ. This chain's CDR3 is CASSSQVYTGSDTQYF. The CDR3 nucleotides are TGTGCCAGCAGCTCCCAAGTCTATACAGGCTCAGATACGCAGTATTTT.

This rearrangement joins TRBV7-8 to TRBJ1-5; 11 nucleotides agree with TRBD1. The germline V gene encodes CDR1 SGHVS and CDR2 FQNEAQ. V gave up 3 bases and J gave up 5 bases; unmatched junction bases: 12. This CDR3 is built from 18 residues. Here the CDR3 reads CASSFVGTGGISDQPQHF. CDR3 nucleotide sequence: TGTGCCAGCAGCTTTGTGGGGACAGGGGGTATTTCGGATCAGCCCCAGCATTTT. The full variable domain, completed using reference TRBV7-8 and TRBJ1-5, is GAGVSQSPRYKVAKRGQDVALRCDPISGHVSLFWYQQALGQGPEFLTYFQNEAQLDKSGLPSDRFFAERPEGSVSTLKIQRTQQEDSAVYLCASSFVGTGGISDQPQHFGDGTRLSIL.

This rearrangement joins TRBV15 to TRBJ2-2, with D perhaps matching TRBD2 (6 bases). In germline, CDR1 is LNHNV, CDR2 YYDKDF (reference sequence). The CDR3 has 21 residues. Trimming cost V 0 bases and J 5 bases, with 28 bases left between them. The CDR3 DNA reads TGTGCCACCAGCAGAGATTCCCTTGTAGCCCCGGCCGGAGGGGTGACCGGGGAGCTGTTTTTT. This translates into CATSRDSLVAPAGGVTGELFF.